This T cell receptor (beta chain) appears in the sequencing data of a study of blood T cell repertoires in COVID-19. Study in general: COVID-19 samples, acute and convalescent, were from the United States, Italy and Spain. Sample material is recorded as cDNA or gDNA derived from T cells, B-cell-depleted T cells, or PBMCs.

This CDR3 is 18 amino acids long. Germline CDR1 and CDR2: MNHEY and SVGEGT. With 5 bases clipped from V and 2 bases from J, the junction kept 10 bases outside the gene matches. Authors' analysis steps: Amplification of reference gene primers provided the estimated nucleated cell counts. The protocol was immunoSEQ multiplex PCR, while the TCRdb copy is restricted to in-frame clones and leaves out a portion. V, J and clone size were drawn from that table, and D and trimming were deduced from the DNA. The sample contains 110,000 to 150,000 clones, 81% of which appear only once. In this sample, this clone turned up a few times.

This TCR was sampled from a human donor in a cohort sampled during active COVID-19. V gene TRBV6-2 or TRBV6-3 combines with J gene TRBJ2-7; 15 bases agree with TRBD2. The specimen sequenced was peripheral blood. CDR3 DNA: TGTGCCAGCAGTGTCCCGGGACTAGCGGGAGGTCTAACCTACGAGCAGTACTTC. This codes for CASSVPGLAGGLTYEQYF.